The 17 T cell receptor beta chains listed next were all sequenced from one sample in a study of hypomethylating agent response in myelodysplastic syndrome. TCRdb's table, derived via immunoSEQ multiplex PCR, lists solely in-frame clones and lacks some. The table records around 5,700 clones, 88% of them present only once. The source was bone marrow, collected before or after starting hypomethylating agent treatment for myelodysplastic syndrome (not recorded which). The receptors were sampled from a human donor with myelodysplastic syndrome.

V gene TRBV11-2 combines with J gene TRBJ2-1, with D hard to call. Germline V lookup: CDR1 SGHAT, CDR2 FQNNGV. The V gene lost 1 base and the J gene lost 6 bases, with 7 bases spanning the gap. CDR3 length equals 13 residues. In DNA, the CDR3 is TGTGCCAGCAGCTTAGGTTGGCCCAATGAGCAGTTCTTC. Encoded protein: CASSLGWPNEQFF.

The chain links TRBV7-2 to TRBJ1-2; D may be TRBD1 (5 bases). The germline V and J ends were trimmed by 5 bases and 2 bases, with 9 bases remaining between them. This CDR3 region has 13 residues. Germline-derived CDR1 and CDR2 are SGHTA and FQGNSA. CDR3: CASSPDKNYGYTF. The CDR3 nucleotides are TGTGCCAGCAGCCCGGACAAGAACTATGGCTACACCTTC.

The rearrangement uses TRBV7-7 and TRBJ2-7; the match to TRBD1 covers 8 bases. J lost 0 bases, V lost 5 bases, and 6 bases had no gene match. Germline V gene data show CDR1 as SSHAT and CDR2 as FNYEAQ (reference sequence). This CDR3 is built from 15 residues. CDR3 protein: CASSIGQGVSYEQYF. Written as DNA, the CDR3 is TGTGCCAGCAGCATCGGACAGGGCGTCTCCTACGAGCAGTACTTC.

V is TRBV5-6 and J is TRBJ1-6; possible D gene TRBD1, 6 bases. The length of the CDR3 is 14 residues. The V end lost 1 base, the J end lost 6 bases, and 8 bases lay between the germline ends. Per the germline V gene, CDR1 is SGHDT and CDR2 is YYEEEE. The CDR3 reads CASSLTGPNSPLHF. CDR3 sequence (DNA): TGTGCCAGCAGCTTGACAGGGCCTAATTCACCCCTCCACTTT. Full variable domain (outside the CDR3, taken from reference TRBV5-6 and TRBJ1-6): DAGVTQSPTHLIKTRGQQVTLRCSPKSGHDTVSWYQQALGQGPQFIFQYYEEEERQRGNFPDRFSGHQFPNYSSELNVNALLLGDSALYLCASSLTGPNSPLHFGNGTRLTVT.

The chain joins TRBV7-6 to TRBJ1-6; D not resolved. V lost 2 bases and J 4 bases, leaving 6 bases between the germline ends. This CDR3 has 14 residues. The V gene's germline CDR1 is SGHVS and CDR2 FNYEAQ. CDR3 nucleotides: TGTGCCAGCAGCTTAACCCCGTATAATTCACCCCTCCACTTT. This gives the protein CASSLTPYNSPLHF.

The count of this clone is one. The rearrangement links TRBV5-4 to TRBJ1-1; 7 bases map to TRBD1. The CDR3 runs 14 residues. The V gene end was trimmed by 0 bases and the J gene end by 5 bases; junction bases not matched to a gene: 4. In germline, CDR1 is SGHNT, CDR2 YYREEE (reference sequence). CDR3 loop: CASSLATGRTEAFF. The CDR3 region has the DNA TGTGCCAGCAGCTTGGCGACAGGGCGGACTGAAGCTTTCTTT. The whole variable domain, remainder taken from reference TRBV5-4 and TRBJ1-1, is ETGVTQSPTHLIKTRGQQVTLRCSSQSGHNTVSWYQQALGQGPQFIFQYYREEENGRGNFPPRFSGLQFPNYSSELNVNALELDDSALYLCASSLATGRTEAFFGQGTRLTVV.

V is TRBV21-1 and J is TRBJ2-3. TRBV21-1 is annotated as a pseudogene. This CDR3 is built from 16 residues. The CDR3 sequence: CASSKVGFVITDTQYF. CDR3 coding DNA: TGTGCCAGCAGCAAAGTCGGATTTGTTATCACAGATACGCAGTATTTT.

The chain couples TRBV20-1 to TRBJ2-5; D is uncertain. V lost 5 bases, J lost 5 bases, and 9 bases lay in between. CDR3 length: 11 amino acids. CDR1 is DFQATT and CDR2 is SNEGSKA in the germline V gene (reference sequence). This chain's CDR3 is CSAGVGETQYF. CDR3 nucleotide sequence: TGCAGTGCTGGCGTGGGGGAGACCCAGTACTTC.

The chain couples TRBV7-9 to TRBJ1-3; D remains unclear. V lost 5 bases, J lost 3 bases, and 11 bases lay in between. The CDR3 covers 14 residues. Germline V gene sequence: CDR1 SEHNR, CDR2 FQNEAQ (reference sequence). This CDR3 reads CASSPSAGGNTIYF. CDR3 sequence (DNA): TGTGCCAGCAGCCCCTCGGCGGGTGGAAACACCATATATTTT.

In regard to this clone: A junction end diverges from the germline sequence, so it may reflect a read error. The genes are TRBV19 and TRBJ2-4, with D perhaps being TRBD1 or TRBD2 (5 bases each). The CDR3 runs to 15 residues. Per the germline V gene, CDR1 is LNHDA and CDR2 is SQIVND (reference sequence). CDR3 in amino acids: CASSKDILAKTIQYF. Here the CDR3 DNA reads TGTGCCAGTAGCAAGGACATTCTAGCCAAAACCATTCAGTACTTC.

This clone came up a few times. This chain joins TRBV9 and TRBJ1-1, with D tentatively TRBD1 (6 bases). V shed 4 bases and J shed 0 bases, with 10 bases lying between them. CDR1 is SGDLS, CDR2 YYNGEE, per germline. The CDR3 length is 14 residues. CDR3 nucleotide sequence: TGTGCCAGCAGCCCGGGGGCTATGAACACTGAAGCTTTCTTT. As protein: CASSPGAMNTEAFF. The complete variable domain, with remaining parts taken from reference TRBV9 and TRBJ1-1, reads DSGVTQTPKHLITATGQRVTLRCSPRSGDLSVYWYQQSLDQGLQFLIQYYNGEERAKGNILERFSAQQFPDLHSELNLSSLELGDSALYFCASSPGAMNTEAFFGQGTRLTVV.

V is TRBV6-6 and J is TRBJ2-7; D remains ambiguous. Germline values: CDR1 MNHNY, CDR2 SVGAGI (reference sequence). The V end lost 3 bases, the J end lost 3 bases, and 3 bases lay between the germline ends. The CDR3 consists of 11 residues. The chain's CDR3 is CASSYLYEQYF. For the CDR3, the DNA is TGTGCCAGCAGTTATCTCTACGAGCAGTACTTC.

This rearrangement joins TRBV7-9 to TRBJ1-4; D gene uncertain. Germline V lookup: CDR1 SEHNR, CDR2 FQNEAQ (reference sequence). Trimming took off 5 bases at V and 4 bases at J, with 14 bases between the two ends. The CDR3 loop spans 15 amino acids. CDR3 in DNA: TGTGCCAGCAGCCATATCTCGACGCTTAATGAAAAACTGTTTTTT. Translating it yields CASSHISTLNEKLFF.

The CDR3 loop is CASSVKQGVNTEAFF. CDR3 nucleotide sequence: TGTGCCAGCAGTGTGAAACAGGGGGTGAACACTGAAGCTTTCTTT. This rearrangement joins TRBV2 to TRBJ1-1; 8 bases are a match to TRBD1. The length of the CDR3 is 15 residues. Unmatched junction bases numbered 4, after V lost 4 bases and J lost 0 bases. CDR1 is SNHLY and CDR2 is FYNNEI in the germline V gene.

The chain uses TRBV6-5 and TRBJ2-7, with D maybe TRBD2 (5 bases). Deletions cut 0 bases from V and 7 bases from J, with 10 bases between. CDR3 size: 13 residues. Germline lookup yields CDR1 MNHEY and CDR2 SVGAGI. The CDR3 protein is CASSYSTGSEQYV. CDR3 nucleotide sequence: TGTGCCAGCAGTTACTCTACGGGGAGTGAGCAGTACGTC.

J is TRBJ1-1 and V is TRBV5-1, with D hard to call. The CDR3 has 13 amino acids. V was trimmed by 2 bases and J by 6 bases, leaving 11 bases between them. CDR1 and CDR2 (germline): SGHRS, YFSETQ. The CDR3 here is CASSFKDAPEAFF. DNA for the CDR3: TGCGCCAGCAGCTTCAAAGACGCGCCTGAAGCTTTCTTT.

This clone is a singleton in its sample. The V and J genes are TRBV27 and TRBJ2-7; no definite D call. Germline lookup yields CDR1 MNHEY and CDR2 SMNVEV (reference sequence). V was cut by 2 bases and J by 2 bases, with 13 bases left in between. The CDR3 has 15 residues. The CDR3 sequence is CASSLQGSKPYEQYF. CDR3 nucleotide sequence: TGTGCCAGCAGTTTACAAGGATCCAAACCCTACGAGCAGTACTTC.